A selection of T cell receptor beta chains follows, all from one sample in a study of T cells in Graves' hyperthyroidism and ophthalmopathy. TCRdb reprocessed the multiplex PCR reads via MiXCR and lists one record per CDR3 protein. Among a few hundred thousand distinct CDR3 sequences listed, 13% to 15% were seen once. Sequenced material: blood. These receptors all stem from a woman aged 45-60 years with Graves' hyperthyroidism that later progressed to Graves' ophthalmopathy. Both conserved end residues are part of each CDR3. The order of the fields is J gene, V gene, D gene, clone size, CDR3 protein, CDR3 DNA. D genes are given only for firm matches. Clone size is shown for a subset of rows, as once, few, many or a class of expanded clone.

TRBJ2-7	TRBV19	TRBD2	NA	CASSPGLAGSTYEQYF	TGTGCCAGTAGTCCAGGACTAGCGGGATCCACCTACGAGCAGTACTTC
TRBJ1-4	TRBV19	NA	NA	CASSIQPTVEKLFF	TGTGCCAGTAGTATTCAGCCGACCGTTGAAAAACTGTTTTTT
TRBJ2-7	TRBV27	NA	many	CASSLRGALIYEQYF	TGTGCCAGCAGTTTACGGGGGGCCCTAATCTACGAGCAGTACTTC
TRBJ1-1	TRBV5-5	NA	NA	CASSVWGGTEAFF	TGTGCCAGCAGCGTGTGGGGGGGCACTGAAGCTTTCTTT
TRBJ1-2	TRBV7-6	TRBD1	NA	CASSVGRGLSGYTF	TGTGCCAGCAGTGTGGGCAGGGGGCTGAGTGGCTACACCTTC
TRBJ1-5	TRBV18	TRBD1	many	CASSPLTGDQPQHF	TGTGCCAGCTCACCACTGACAGGGGATCAGCCCCAGCATTTT
TRBJ2-5	TRBV10-3	TRBD2	few	CAISEGSLAATGETQYF	TGTGCCATCAGTGAGGGTTCGCTAGCGGCCACGGGAGAGACCCAGTACTTC
TRBJ1-5	TRBV6-1	NA	many	CASSKRDGSNQPQHF	TGTGCCAGCAGTAAACGGGACGGGAGCAATCAGCCCCAGCATTTT
TRBJ2-1	TRBV10-3	NA	many	CAIRDPQTPLDNEQFF	TGTGCCATCAGAGATCCACAGACCCCTTTGGACAATGAGCAGTTCTTC
TRBJ2-7	TRBV2	TRBD2	many	CASSSRLADFTSSYEQYF	TGTGCCAGCAGTAGTCGACTAGCGGACTTCACAAGCTCCTACGAGCAGTACTTC
TRBJ2-2	TRBV4-1	NA	few	CASSRFWGQYTGELFF	TGCGCCAGCAGCCGATTTTGGGGGCAGTACACCGGGGAGCTGTTTTTT
TRBJ2-7	TRBV28	NA	many	CASSSYRDEQYF	TGTGCCAGCAGTTCGTACAGGGACGAGCAGTACTTC
TRBJ2-7	TRBV9	NA	few	CASSVGSEAGEQYF	TGTGCCAGCAGCGTAGGTTCGGAGGCCGGCGAGCAGTACTTC
TRBJ1-1	TRBV30	NA	NA	CAWTEGLLTEAFF	TGTGCCTGGACCGAGGGGCTGCTTACTGAAGCTTTCTTT
TRBJ1-1	TRBV27	NA	many	CASSSLQGPMNTEAFF	TGTGCCAGCAGTTCCTTACAGGGCCCGATGAACACTGAAGCTTTCTTT
TRBJ1-6	TRBV27	NA	NA	CATNPTGRNSPLHF	TGTGCCACCAACCCGACAGGTCGTAATTCACCCCTCCACTTT
TRBJ2-1	TRBV19	NA	many	CASSMSLVLIASSYNEQFF	TGTGCCAGTAGTATGTCCCTCGTCCTCATAGCGAGCTCCTACAATGAGCAGTTCTTC
TRBJ1-1	TRBV28	NA	many	CASSLYGGTEAFF	TGTGCCAGCAGTTTATATGGGGGCACTGAAGCTTTCTTT
TRBJ2-3	TRBV5-6	NA	many	CASSLGGDSRSTDTQYF	TGTGCCAGCAGCTTAGGGGGTGACAGTCGGAGCACAGATACGCAGTATTTT
TRBJ2-5	TRBV6-1	NA	few	CASSQTGGAGGETQYF	TGTGCCAGCAGCCAAACAGGGGGGGCAGGTGGAGAGACCCAGTACTTC
TRBJ2-3	TRBV20-1	NA	many	CSARDPQGGGDTQYF	TGCAGTGCTAGAGATCCCCAGGGCGGAGGAGATACGCAGTATTTT
TRBJ2-1	TRBV5-8	TRBD2	few	CASSYSGGEQFF	TGTGCCAGCAGCTACTCGGGGGGTGAGCAGTTCTTC
TRBJ1-2	TRBV28	NA	many	CASSFVPDYGYTF	TGTGCCAGCAGTTTCGTGCCCGACTATGGCTACACCTTC
TRBJ2-7	TRBV13	TRBD2	many	CASSLWASGSSYEQYF	TGTGCCAGCAGCTTATGGGCTAGCGGGAGCTCCTACGAGCAGTACTTC
TRBJ2-5	TRBV28	TRBD1	NA	CASTKDRVQETQYF	TGTGCCAGCACCAAGGACAGGGTCCAAGAGACCCAGTACTTC
TRBJ2-3	TRBV20-1	NA	NA	CSASRPRGGTDTQYF	TGCAGTGCTAGCCGACCCCGTGGAGGCACAGATACGCAGTATTTT
TRBJ2-1	TRBV12-3/TRBV12-4	NA	many	CASSYWDGNEQFF	TGTGCCAGCAGTTACTGGGACGGCAATGAGCAGTTCTTC
TRBJ1-6	TRBV30	TRBD1	few	CAWSPGGSQGAGSPLHF	TGTGCCTGGAGTCCCGGGGGGTCACAGGGGGCCGGTTCACCCCTCCACTTT
TRBJ2-1	TRBV6-1	NA	many	CASSPSRWGPEKNEQFF	TGTGCCAGCAGCCCCAGCCGATGGGGGCCAGAGAAGAATGAGCAGTTCTTC
TRBJ2-7	TRBV12-3/TRBV12-4	TRBD1	many	CASSRDRGSGYEQYF	TGTGCCAGCAGCCGAGACAGGGGTTCGGGCTACGAGCAGTACTTC
TRBJ2-2	TRBV20-1	NA	few	CSALGPGGAGPGELFF	TGCAGTGCCCTGGGACCTGGGGGAGCGGGTCCCGGGGAGCTGTTTTTT
TRBJ1-6	TRBV6-1	TRBD1	many	CASSSGTGGARGSPLHF	TGTGCCAGCAGCTCCGGGACAGGGGGTGCCCGCGGGTCACCCCTCCACTTT
TRBJ2-3	TRBV7-9	NA	NA	CASSHSGRTDTQYF	TGTGCCAGCAGCCATAGCGGACGCACAGATACGCAGTATTTT
TRBJ2-5	TRBV12-3/TRBV12-4	NA	many	CASSLTSQETQYF	TGTGCCAGCAGTTTAACATCCCAAGAGACCCAGTACTTC
TRBJ2-1	TRBV20-1	NA	many	CSARDFGRTSSYNEQFF	TGCAGTGCTAGAGATTTTGGACGGACAAGCTCCTACAATGAGCAGTTCTTC
TRBJ2-7	TRBV7-9	TRBD1	many	CASSSPSTGWDKQYF	TGTGCCAGCAGCTCTCCTTCGACAGGGTGGGACAAGCAGTACTTC
TRBJ2-1	TRBV7-3	TRBD2	many	CASSSDPTSAEQFF	TGTGCCAGCAGCTCAGACCCTACTAGCGCCGAGCAGTTCTTC
TRBJ1-2	TRBV11-1	TRBD1	many	CASSLTGQGKGYTF	TGTGCCAGCAGCTTAACAGGACAGGGGAAAGGCTACACCTTC
TRBJ2-7	TRBV28	TRBD2	NA	CALSGSNTGVSGGQYF	TGTGCCCTTAGCGGGTCGAACACCGGAGTATCGGGAGGGCAGTACTTC
TRBJ2-3	TRBV20-1	NA	many	CSADSIYTQYF	TGCAGTGCTGACTCTATTTATACGCAGTATTTT
TRBJ1-5	TRBV10-3	NA	many	CAISEFLGRGNQPQHF	TGTGCCATCAGTGAGTTCTTGGGTCGGGGAAATCAGCCCCAGCATTTT
TRBJ2-6	TRBV11-3	NA	NA	CASSLGGTGANVLTF	TGTGCCAGCAGCTTAGGAGGCACCGGGGCCAACGTCCTGACTTTC
TRBJ1-5	TRBV19	TRBD1	NA	CASSIRTGRQPQHF	TGTGCCAGTAGTATTAGGACAGGGCGTCAGCCCCAGCATTTT